The clone carrying this T cell receptor beta chain has only a few counts. The target antigen is unknown. The Oncomine TCR Beta short-read assay was what sequenced the DNA obtained from cultured CD4+ T cells. TCRdb processed the PCR reads anew with MiXCR; each CDR3 protein has one entry. The profile shows approximately 23,000 distinct CDR3 sequences, 40% to 45% of them singletons. V lost 6 bases to trimming and J lost 0 bases, with 12 bases between them. The CDR3 contains 14 residues. Germline lookup yields CDR1 SEHNR and CDR2 FQNEAQ (reference sequence). This entry is derived from a study of vaccination and CD4 T cells after COVID-19. Across the study: Vaccination of participants consisted of two doses of either BNT162b2 or mRNA-1273 vaccine. Overlapping peptides covering the spike proteins of SARS-CoV-2, HCoV-NL63, HCoV-OC43 and HCoV-229E were added to stimulate cells.

Time point reported: late sampling 161 to 241 days after vaccination in a few convalescent patients. Stated treatment: roughly 10-day PBMC culture with coronavirus spike peptide pools or control peptides (ViraFEST assay). The gene calls are TRBV7-9 and TRBJ2-7; D remains unclear. The sequences come from CD4+ T cells from blood, cultured in vitro, collected about 7 months after SARS-CoV-2 vaccination. The TCR sequence derives from a human donor who had recovered from COVID-19. The CDR3 DNA is TGTGCCAGCAGGGCCGATGCAGGCTCCTACGAGCAGTACTTC. Its translation: CASRADAGSYEQYF. Combining the CDR3 with reference TRBV7-9 and TRBJ2-7 gives the whole variable domain DTGVSQNPRHKITKRGQNVTFRCDPISEHNRLYWYRQTLGQGPEFLTYFQNEAQLEKSRLLSDRFSAERPKGSFSTLEIQRTEQGDSAMYLCASRADAGSYEQYFGPGTRLTVT.